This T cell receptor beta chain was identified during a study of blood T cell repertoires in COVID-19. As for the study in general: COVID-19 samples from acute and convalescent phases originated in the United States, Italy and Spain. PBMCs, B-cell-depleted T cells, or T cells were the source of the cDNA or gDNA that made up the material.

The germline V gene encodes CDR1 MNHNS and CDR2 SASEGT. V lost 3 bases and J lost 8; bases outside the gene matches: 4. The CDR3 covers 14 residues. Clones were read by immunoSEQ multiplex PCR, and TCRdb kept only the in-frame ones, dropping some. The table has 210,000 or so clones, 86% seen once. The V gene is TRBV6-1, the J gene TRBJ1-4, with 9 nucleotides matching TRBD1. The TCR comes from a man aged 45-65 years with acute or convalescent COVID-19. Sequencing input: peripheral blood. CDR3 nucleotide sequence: TGTGCCAGCAGTGACCGACAGGGGGACGAAAAACTGTTTTTT. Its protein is CASSDRQGDEKLFF.